These 21 T cell receptor beta chains were all obtained from the same sample, sequenced in a study of shared clonotypes between healthy human individuals (dated by TCRdb to the early 2020s). Library preparation employed the immunoSEQ multiplex PCR assay. This is the immuneACCESS table as TCRdb keeps it, with only in-frame sequences that have V and J called. A part of the clones is gone; compared with another copy, unresolved V genes explain less than half, and the rest is unexplained. This sample has fewer than 3 million clones in its table, and less than 95% of those were observed once. The ten largest clones add up to 0.3% to 0.45% of the sample. Sequenced input: naive CD4+ T cells from PBMCs. Read against the paper, the sample's cell subset or site label means: CD45RA+ positively selected. These receptors were collected from a man between 18 and 35 years old in good health. Some clones in this sample may be carry-over from other donors' samples.

A single count supports this clone. The chain is built from TRBV4-1 and TRBJ1-2, with D tentatively TRBD1 (5 bases). V was cut by 0 bases and J by 7 bases, with 18 bases left in between. Germline CDR1 and CDR2: MGHRA and YSYEKL. The CDR3 length is 16 residues. This CDR3 is CASSQDLGARQGGYTF. CDR3 nucleotide sequence: TGCGCCAGCAGCCAAGATTTAGGGGCCCGGCAGGGTGGCTACACCTTC.

A word on this clone: It is unclear where the CDR3 begins or ends on the DNA, so no DNA is shown, and the CDR3 is as TCRdb lists it. The chain carries TRBV5-1 and TRBJ1-4; the table's TRBD1 call for D was not verified on the DNA. Germline V gene data show CDR1 as SGHRS and CDR2 as YFSETQ. The CDR3 comprises 14 residues, both ends counted. CDR3 in amino acids: CASSLDWGQGTLFF.

This chain connects TRBV7-2 to TRBJ1-1, with D unclear. Germline assignment: CDR1 SGHTA and CDR2 FQGNSA. The V end was cut by 2 bases, the J end by 0 bases, with 4 bases between. The CDR3 runs 13 residues. CDR3 bases: TGTGCCAGCAGCTTATACGTGAACACTGAAGCTTTCTTT. As protein: CASSLYVNTEAFF.

This chain links TRBV15 with TRBJ2-5; 11 positions agree with TRBD2. The CDR3 runs to 15 residues. Trimming cost V 1 base and J 4 bases; bases outside gene matches: 2. CDR1 and CDR2 (germline): LNHNV, YYDKDF (reference sequence). The chain's CDR3 is CATSRGGTSGETQYF. The CDR3 DNA is TGTGCCACCAGCAGAGGTGGGACTAGCGGAGAGACCCAGTACTTC.

This clone appeared a single time. This sequence joins TRBV29-1 and TRBJ2-7, with D perhaps matching TRBD1 (6 bases). The CDR3 totals 13 residues. In germline, CDR1 is SQVTM, CDR2 ANQGSEA. V was shortened by 4 bases and J by 0 bases, with 10 bases between the two germline ends. CDR3 region: CSVVGQLSYEQYF. CDR3 nucleotide sequence: TGCAGCGTTGTAGGACAGCTCTCCTACGAGCAGTACTTC.

The J gene is TRBJ2-1, the V gene TRBV18; 8 bases align to TRBD2. The CDR3 spans 17 residues. Per the germline V gene, CDR1 is KGHSH and CDR2 is LQKENI. J gave up 6 bases and V 3 bases, and 13 bases lay outside the gene matches. CDR3 residues: CASSPSLGTRGANEQFF. The CDR3 DNA follows: TGTGCCAGCTCACCGTCTCTGGGGACTAGGGGGGCCAATGAGCAGTTCTTC. The variable domain in full, with the rest retrieved from reference TRBV18 and TRBJ2-1, is NAGVMQNPRHLVRRRGQEARLRCSPMKGHSHVYWYRQLPEEGLKFMVYLQKENIIDESGMPKERFSAEFPKEGPSILRIQQVVRGDSAAYFCASSPSLGTRGANEQFFGPGTRLTVL.

The rearrangement links TRBV15 to TRBJ1-4; a possible D gene is TRBD1 (5 bases). The V end was cut by 0 bases, the J end by 0 bases, with 14 bases between. The germline V gene encodes CDR1 LNHNV and CDR2 YYDKDF (reference sequence). This CDR3 has 18 residues. The CDR3 nucleotides are TGTGCCACCAGCAGAGATATAGGGACGGAGGCAACTAATGAAAAACTGTTTTTT. Amino acids: CATSRDIGTEATNEKLFF.

V gene TRBV18 combines with J gene TRBJ2-1; the D call may be TRBD1 or TRBD2 (6 bases each). V shed 0 bases and J shed 10 bases, with 16 bases lying between them. This CDR3 is built from 15 residues. Germline assignment: CDR1 KGHSH and CDR2 LQKENI. The CDR3 nucleotides read TGTGCCAGCTCACCACCGGAATATCGCGGGACAGAGCAGTTCTTC. The encoded protein is CASSPPEYRGTEQFF.

This chain links TRBV15 with TRBJ2-5, with D possibly being TRBD1 (6 bases). CDR1 is LNHNV, CDR2 YYDKDF, per germline (reference sequence). CDR3 size: 14 residues. V lost 1 base and J 5 bases, leaving 11 bases between the germline ends. Here the CDR3 DNA reads TGTGCCACCAGCAGAGGACAGGCTAGGGAGACCCAGTACTTC. Protein product: CATSRGQARETQYF.

The chain links TRBV6-5 to TRBJ2-2, with TRBD1 matching over 7 bases. The CDR3 consists of 16 residues. From germline, CDR1 is MNHEY and CDR2 SVGAGI. Unmatched junction bases numbered 9, after V lost 3 bases and J lost 5 bases. The CDR3 DNA reads TGTGCCAGCAGTTATGGACAGGTGGGGCGAACCGGGGAGCTGTTTTTT. It specifies CASSYGQVGRTGELFF.

The genes are TRBV5-6 and TRBJ2-3, with D perhaps assigned TRBD1 or TRBD2 (6 bases each). This CDR3 spans 16 amino acids. CDR1 and CDR2 from the germline V gene are SGHDT and YYEEEE. Deletions cut 5 bases from V and 3 bases from J, with 19 bases between. The CDR3 DNA is TGTGCCAGCAGACCGGCGGGGCAGGGGTGGACAGATACGCAGTATTTT. Protein product: CASRPAGQGWTDTQYF.

The rearrangement joins TRBV4-2 to TRBJ2-1, with 7 bases lining up with TRBD2. J lost 9 bases, V lost 4 bases, and 21 bases had no gene match. CDR1 and CDR2 from the germline V gene are LGHNA and YNFKEQ. The CDR3 consists of 18 residues. DNA for the CDR3: TGTGCCAGCAGCCTAACGACCTTCGGTAGGCAGCGGGAAGGTGAGCAGTTCTTC. Its protein product is CASSLTTFGRQREGEQFF.

The J gene is TRBJ1-5, the V gene TRBV7-9; D remains ambiguous. The germline V gene encodes CDR1 SEHNR and CDR2 FQNEAQ (reference sequence). V lost 4 bases and J 2 bases, leaving 12 bases between the germline ends. The CDR3 is made up of 15 amino acids. The CDR3 loop is CASSSEVGGNQPQHF. DNA for the CDR3: TGTGCCAGCAGCTCGGAGGTGGGAGGCAATCAGCCCCAGCATTTT.

The chain is built from TRBV6-6 and TRBJ1-5; no definite D call. The CDR3 contains 12 residues. V was shortened by 2 bases and J by 6 bases, with 5 bases between the two germline ends. Germline assignment: CDR1 MNHNY and CDR2 SVGAGI (reference sequence). The CDR3, as DNA: TGTGCCAGCAGTTACGATGGTCAGCCCCAGCATTTT. Protein: CASSYDGQPQHF.

CDR3 amino acids: CASSLWVNYGYTF. Here the CDR3 DNA reads TGCGCCAGCAGCTTGTGGGTAAACTATGGCTACACCTTC. The chain uses TRBV5-1 and TRBJ1-2, with D unclear. This CDR3 contains 13 residues. V lost 1 base, J lost 2 bases, and 6 bases lay in between. Germline CDR1 is SGHRS and CDR2 is YFSETQ.

The chain is built from TRBV9 and TRBJ2-1, with D uncertain. The CDR3 extends over 13 amino acids. Germline-derived CDR1 and CDR2 are SGDLS and YYNGEE. Trimming pared 4 bases from V and 6 bases from J, leaving 11 bases between. The chain's CDR3 is CASSPRIANEQFF. The CDR3 nucleotides are TGTGCCAGCAGCCCAAGGATCGCCAATGAGCAGTTCTTC.

The CDR3 DNA reads as TGTGCCAGCAGTATAGATCAGGGGAAGAATCAGCCCCAGCATTTT. It specifies CASSIDQGKNQPQHF. This chain links TRBV28 with TRBJ1-5; perhaps TRBD1 as D (6 bases). The CDR3 runs 15 residues. Germline lookup yields CDR1 MDHEN and CDR2 SYDVKM. Trimming shortened V by 5 bases and J by 4 bases, and 15 bases separated the two germline ends.

J is TRBJ2-1 and V is TRBV7-2, with D possibly being TRBD2 (6 bases). The CDR3 totals 15 residues. Trimming took 5 bases from V and 9 from J, leaving 20 bases between them. Germline lookup yields CDR1 SGHTA and CDR2 FQGNSA. CDR3 nucleotide sequence: TGTGCCAGCAGCCCCACACGGGACTCCCTTCTTGAGCAGTTCTTC. Residues: CASSPTRDSLLEQFF.

This rearrangement joins TRBV5-1 to TRBJ1-5, with a possible D match to TRBD1 (5 bases). CDR3 size: 15 residues. Per the germline V gene, CDR1 is SGHRS and CDR2 is YFSETQ. Trimming cost V 1 base and J 5 bases, with 13 bases left between them. The CDR3 DNA follows: TGCGCCAGCAGCTTGAGGGGCCGGTGGGATCAGCCCCAGCATTTT. Amino acids: CASSLRGRWDQPQHF.

This clone came up a few times. The same CDR3 can be traced to other DNA sequences in this sample. The V and J genes are TRBV5-1 and TRBJ2-7, with 9 nucleotides matching TRBD2. The CDR3 has 15 amino acids. Per germline, CDR1 SGHRS and CDR2 YFSETQ. With 0 bases clipped from V and 2 bases from J, the junction kept 3 bases outside the gene matches. For the CDR3, the DNA is TGCGCCAGCAGCTTGGGGGCGGGAGGGACCTACGAGCAGTACTTC. Residues: CASSLGAGGTYEQYF.

The rearrangement joins TRBV9 to TRBJ2-5, with TRBD1 as a possible D gene (5 bases). Germline assignment: CDR1 SGDLS and CDR2 YYNGEE. V was trimmed by 1 base and J by 2 bases, leaving 12 bases between them. CDR3 size: 15 residues. The CDR3 loop is CASSVTTGPQETQYF. Here the CDR3 DNA reads TGTGCCAGCAGCGTAACAACAGGCCCTCAAGAGACCCAGTACTTC. The variable domain in full, completed from reference TRBV9 and TRBJ2-5, reads DSGVTQTPKHLITATGQRVTLRCSPRSGDLSVYWYQQSLDQGLQFLIQYYNGEERAKGNILERFSAQQFPDLHSELNLSSLELGDSALYFCASSVTTGPQETQYFGPGTRLLVL.